This T cell receptor (beta chain) was retrieved from a study of blood T cell repertoires in COVID-19. Data came from immunoSEQ multiplex PCR; TCRdb stores just in-frame clones and leaves some out. The data contain about 230,000 clones, 85% of them singletons. The CDR3 loop spans 15 amino acids. Deletions cut 4 bases from V and 1 base from J, with 11 bases between. Germline lookup yields CDR1 SGHVS and CDR2 FNYEAQ. The V and J genes are TRBV7-6 and TRBJ1-5; tentative D call: TRBD1 (6 bases). The sequence derives from a man aged 35-49 years with acute or convalescent COVID-19. Sequenced sample: peripheral blood. The CDR3 region is CASSSNRASNQPQHF. In nucleotides, the CDR3 is TGTGCCAGCAGCTCGAACAGGGCAAGCAATCAGCCCCAGCATTTT.